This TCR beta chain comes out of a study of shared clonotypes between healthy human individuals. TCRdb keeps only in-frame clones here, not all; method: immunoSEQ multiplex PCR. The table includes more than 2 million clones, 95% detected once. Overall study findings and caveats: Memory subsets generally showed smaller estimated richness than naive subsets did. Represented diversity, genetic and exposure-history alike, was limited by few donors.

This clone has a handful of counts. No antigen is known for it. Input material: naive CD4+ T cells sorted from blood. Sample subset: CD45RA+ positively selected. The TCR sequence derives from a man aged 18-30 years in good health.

CDR3 nucleotide sequence: TGTGCCAGCAGTCCCAGGGACAACTATGGCTACACCTTC. Residues: CASSPRDNYGYTF. The gene calls are TRBV6-1 and TRBJ1-2; possible D gene TRBD1, 5 bases. From germline, CDR1 is MNHNS and CDR2 SASEGT. This CDR3 has 13 residues. Trimming cost V 5 bases and J 2 bases, with 9 bases left between them.